These T cell receptor beta chains were read from a single sample in a study of blood T cells in healthy people across ages. TCRdb independently ran MiXCR on the 5' RACE reads; one entry per CDR3 protein. The table records approximately 900,000 distinct CDR3 sequences, 45% to 50% of them present only once. Sequencing was done on a sample of blood. The receptor set was obtained from a man between 25 and 39 years old in good health. Each CDR3 is given with its conserved first and last residue. The order of the fields is V gene, clone size, D gene, J gene, CDR3 protein, CDR3 DNA. D genes are given only for firm matches. For some rows the clone size is stated as once, few or many, or as a class when expanded; others skip it.

v_gene: TRBV5-1
abundance: -
d_gene: TRBD1
j_gene: TRBJ2-3
CDR3aa: CASSLRRTGEGDTQYF
CDR3nt: TGCGCCAGCAGCTTACGAAGGACAGGGGAGGGAGATACGCAGTATTTT

v_gene: TRBV11-1
abundance: -
d_gene: -
j_gene: TRBJ1-2
CDR3aa: CASSPTGLPHYGYTF
CDR3nt: TGTGCCAGCAGCCCTACAGGGCTACCTCACTATGGCTACACCTTC

v_gene: TRBV2
abundance: many
d_gene: -
j_gene: TRBJ1-5
CDR3aa: CASSNREGSNQPQHF
CDR3nt: TGTGCCAGCAGTAACAGGGAGGGGAGCAATCAGCCCCAGCATTTT

v_gene: TRBV2
abundance: -
d_gene: TRBD1
j_gene: TRBJ1-5
CDR3aa: CASTEKDREQPQHF
CDR3nt: TGTGCCAGCACCGAAAAGGACAGGGAACAGCCCCAGCATTTT

v_gene: TRBV6-5
abundance: -
d_gene: TRBD1
j_gene: TRBJ1-2
CDR3aa: CASSYTGEGGYTF
CDR3nt: TGTGCCAGCAGTTACACAGGGGAGGGTGGCTACACCTTC

v_gene: TRBV29-1
abundance: few
d_gene: -
j_gene: TRBJ1-2
CDR3aa: CSVEAAYGYTF
CDR3nt: TGCAGCGTTGAGGCGGCCTATGGCTACACCTTC

v_gene: TRBV9
abundance: once
d_gene: -
j_gene: TRBJ2-1
CDR3aa: CASSPLGRGLSGEQFF
CDR3nt: TGTGCCAGCAGCCCACTGGGACGGGGCCTTAGTGGTGAGCAGTTCTTC

v_gene: TRBV4-3
abundance: -
d_gene: -
j_gene: TRBJ1-2
CDR3aa: CASSQDRGVKDSQAGYTF
CDR3nt: TGCGCCAGCAGCCAAGATAGGGGCGTTAAGGACAGCCAGGCGGGCTACACCTTC

v_gene: TRBV28
abundance: few
d_gene: -
j_gene: TRBJ2-1
CDR3aa: CASSFLGSESYNEQFF
CDR3nt: TGTGCCAGCAGTTTTTTAGGCAGCGAAAGCTACAATGAGCAGTTCTTC

v_gene: TRBV7-8
abundance: few
d_gene: -
j_gene: TRBJ2-1
CDR3aa: CASSFRGGAGSAEQFF
CDR3nt: TGTGCCAGCAGCTTTAGGGGTGGGGCGGGGTCGGCTGAGCAGTTCTTC

v_gene: TRBV4-1
abundance: -
d_gene: TRBD1
j_gene: TRBJ2-6
CDR3aa: CASSPLVGTVSGANVLTF
CDR3nt: TGCGCCAGCAGCCCCCTCGTCGGGACAGTCTCTGGGGCCAACGTCCTGACTTTC

v_gene: TRBV20-1
abundance: few
d_gene: TRBD2
j_gene: TRBJ2-5
CDR3aa: CSARPLAGEQETQYF
CDR3nt: TGCAGTGCTAGACCGCTAGCGGGGGAGCAAGAGACCCAGTACTTC

v_gene: TRBV7-2
abundance: -
d_gene: -
j_gene: TRBJ1-5
CDR3aa: CASTPLGRGQRQPQHF
CDR3nt: TGTGCCAGCACCCCTCTTGGGAGGGGTCAGAGGCAGCCCCAGCATTTT

v_gene: TRBV9
abundance: few
d_gene: -
j_gene: TRBJ1-4
CDR3aa: CASSLGGATTNEKLFF
CDR3nt: TGTGCCAGCAGCCTCGGGGGGGCTACAACTAATGAAAAACTGTTTTTT

v_gene: TRBV6-1
abundance: -
d_gene: -
j_gene: TRBJ1-1
CDR3aa: CAIAEYNPEAFF
CDR3nt: TGTGCCATCGCGGAGTATAACCCTGAAGCTTTCTTT

v_gene: TRBV6-5
abundance: -
d_gene: TRBD1
j_gene: TRBJ2-3
CDR3aa: CASSLSGQLSTDTQYF
CDR3nt: TGTGCCAGCAGTTTATCGGGACAGTTATCCACAGATACGCAGTATTTT

v_gene: TRBV27
abundance: -
d_gene: TRBD1
j_gene: TRBJ1-2
CDR3aa: CASSFRTGTGYGYTF
CDR3nt: TGTGCCAGCAGTTTTCGGACAGGGACAGGCTATGGCTACACCTTC

v_gene: TRBV6-5
abundance: few
d_gene: TRBD2
j_gene: TRBJ2-1
CDR3aa: CASSYSIHGGASYNEQFF
CDR3nt: TGTGCCAGCAGTTACTCGATCCACGGGGGGGCCTCCTACAATGAGCAGTTCTTC

v_gene: TRBV20-1
abundance: -
d_gene: TRBD2
j_gene: TRBJ2-1
CDR3aa: CSASRASGVAYNEQFF
CDR3nt: TGCAGTGCTAGCCGTGCTAGCGGGGTCGCCTACAATGAGCAGTTCTTC

v_gene: TRBV6-6
abundance: -
d_gene: -
j_gene: TRBJ2-3
CDR3aa: CASSWVPRDTQYF
CDR3nt: TGTGCCAGCAGTTGGGTCCCCCGGGATACGCAGTATTTT

v_gene: TRBV20-1
abundance: -
d_gene: TRBD1
j_gene: TRBJ2-4
CDR3aa: CSARDLTGGVAKNIQYF
CDR3nt: TGCAGTGCTAGAGATTTGACAGGGGGTGTAGCCAAAAACATTCAGTACTTC

v_gene: TRBV10-3
abundance: -
d_gene: -
j_gene: TRBJ1-2
CDR3aa: CAISEAVRGYGYTF
CDR3nt: TGTGCCATCAGTGAGGCGGTCAGGGGCTATGGCTACACCTTC

v_gene: TRBV6-6
abundance: few
d_gene: -
j_gene: TRBJ2-3
CDR3aa: CASRKAEYTDTQYF
CDR3nt: TGTGCCAGCAGGAAAGCGGAGTACACAGATACGCAGTATTTT

v_gene: TRBV4-3
abundance: once
d_gene: -
j_gene: TRBJ2-3
CDR3aa: CASSQNGGSVDTQYF
CDR3nt: TGCGCCAGCAGCCAAAACGGGGGATCAGTCGATACGCAGTATTTT

v_gene: TRBV6-2/TRBV6-3
abundance: -
d_gene: TRBD1
j_gene: TRBJ2-5
CDR3aa: CASRLVGTEETQYF
CDR3nt: TGTGCCAGCAGACTAGTCGGGACAGAAGAGACCCAGTACTTC

v_gene: TRBV4-2
abundance: few
d_gene: TRBD1
j_gene: TRBJ1-2
CDR3aa: CASSQGSQGDYGYTF
CDR3nt: TGTGCCAGCAGCCAAGGGAGCCAGGGGGACTATGGCTACACCTTC

v_gene: TRBV3-1
abundance: once
d_gene: -
j_gene: TRBJ1-4
CDR3aa: CASSQVWQTNEKLFF
CDR3nt: TGTGCCAGCAGCCAAGTCTGGCAGACTAATGAAAAACTGTTTTTT

v_gene: TRBV7-9
abundance: few
d_gene: -
j_gene: TRBJ2-1
CDR3aa: CASSLAKGGAKNEQFF
CDR3nt: TGTGCCAGCAGCTTAGCGAAGGGCGGGGCCAAAAATGAGCAGTTCTTC

v_gene: TRBV7-2
abundance: -
d_gene: -
j_gene: TRBJ2-4
CDR3aa: CASSKIQTWGQYF
CDR3nt: TGTGCCAGCAGTAAGATACAGACCTGGGGGCAGTACTTC

v_gene: TRBV12-3/TRBV12-4
abundance: -
d_gene: -
j_gene: TRBJ1-1
CDR3aa: CASSPSPLNTEAFF
CDR3nt: TGTGCCAGCAGCCCGAGCCCATTGAACACTGAAGCTTTCTTT

v_gene: TRBV12-3/TRBV12-4
abundance: -
d_gene: TRBD2
j_gene: TRBJ2-1
CDR3aa: CASSLGAGAEQFF
CDR3nt: TGTGCCAGCAGTTTAGGAGCGGGGGCTGAGCAGTTCTTC

v_gene: TRBV15
abundance: -
d_gene: -
j_gene: TRBJ2-1
CDR3aa: CATTLTTHYNEQFF
CDR3nt: TGTGCCACCACGCTGACTACCCACTACAATGAGCAGTTCTTC

v_gene: TRBV10-3
abundance: -
d_gene: -
j_gene: TRBJ2-2
CDR3aa: CATQGSGELFF
CDR3nt: TGTGCCACACAGGGTTCCGGGGAGCTGTTTTTT

v_gene: TRBV9
abundance: once
d_gene: -
j_gene: TRBJ2-6
CDR3aa: CASSVVVGSGANVPTF
CDR3nt: -

v_gene: TRBV5-1
abundance: -
d_gene: TRBD2
j_gene: TRBJ2-3
CDR3aa: CASSRLAGAYTDTQYF
CDR3nt: TGCGCCAGCAGCCGTCTAGCGGGGGCCTACACAGATACGCAGTATTTT

v_gene: TRBV9
abundance: -
d_gene: -
j_gene: TRBJ2-5
CDR3aa: CASSVGEAQYF
CDR3nt: TGTGCCAGCAGCGTAGGAGAGGCCCAGTACTTC

v_gene: TRBV27
abundance: -
d_gene: TRBD1
j_gene: TRBJ1-5
CDR3aa: CANSLKDRNQPQHF
CDR3nt: TGTGCCAACAGTTTAAAGGACAGGAATCAGCCCCAGCATTTT

v_gene: TRBV28
abundance: few
d_gene: TRBD1
j_gene: TRBJ2-3
CDR3aa: CASPPQQGAVADTQYF
CDR3nt: TGTGCCAGCCCTCCCCAACAGGGGGCGGTTGCAGATACGCAGTATTTT

v_gene: TRBV12-3/TRBV12-4
abundance: -
d_gene: -
j_gene: TRBJ2-3
CDR3aa: CASSSTGFSADTQYF
CDR3nt: TGTGCCAGCAGCTCAACGGGGTTTTCGGCAGATACGCAGTATTTT

v_gene: TRBV28
abundance: -
d_gene: -
j_gene: TRBJ2-3
CDR3aa: CASTLLGAPANYNEQYF
CDR3nt: TGTGCCAGCACCCTGTTGGGGGCTCCTGCCAACTACAATGAGCAGTATTTT

v_gene: TRBV11-2
abundance: few
d_gene: -
j_gene: TRBJ2-5
CDR3aa: CASSFGSGSRGETQYF
CDR3nt: TGTGCCAGCAGCTTTGGTTCCGGGTCGCGGGGAGAGACCCAGTACTTC